Listed below are T cell receptor beta chains from one sample, sequenced in a study of T-cell reconstitution after alpha-beta-depleted transplantation in children. From the PCR reads, TCRdb called clonotypes with MiXCR, one entry per CDR3 protein. The table includes approximately 650,000 distinct CDR3 sequences, around 13% detected once. The material was PBMCs, obtained before TCRalphabeta/CD19-depleted stem cell transplant. Every receptor here comes from a girl aged 2 to 9 with congenital amegakaryocytic thrombocytopenia, due to receive a stem cell transplant. Each CDR3 is given with its conserved first and last residue. Fields, in order: CDR3 DNA, CDR3 protein, clone size, D gene, V gene, J gene. A D gene is named only where the DNA matches it firmly. Clone sizes are given selectively: once, few, many, or a class where the clone is expanded.

TGTGCCATCAGTGGAGTCGAGGCCCCAGATACGCAGTATTTT	CAISGVEAPDTQYF	many	.	TRBV10-3	TRBJ2-3
TGTGCCAGCAGTGAAGCGAGGACTACTTTCGGGACCGGGGAGCTGTTTTTT	CASSEARTTFGTGELFF	few	.	TRBV6-1	TRBJ2-2
TGCAGTGTCAAGACAGGAAATAGCAATCAGCCCCAGCATTTT	CSVKTGNSNQPQHF	many	.	TRBV20-1	TRBJ1-5
TGTGCCGTAAAAGAATGGGCAAGCTCCTACGAGCAGTACTTC	CAVKEWASSYEQYF	many	.	TRBV30	TRBJ2-7
TGTGCCTCCTGCCCTCCCCCATTCGGTGAAGGGGGGATAACCTACAATGAGCAGTTCTTC	CASCPPPFGEGGITYNEQFF	.	.	TRBV3-1	TRBJ2-1
TGCAGTGCTAGAGCGGCTAGCGGGAGGGCCAAAGGCGAGCAGTACTTC	CSARAASGRAKGEQYF	many	TRBD2	TRBV20-1	TRBJ2-7
TGCAGTGCTAGGAGGGGAGGGACTAGCGGACACCGAGGCAATGAGCAGTTCTTC	CSARRGGTSGHRGNEQFF	many	TRBD2	TRBV20-1	TRBJ2-1
TGTGCCAGCCCCGCTCCCGTTCTGCGGGAGGGCTGCAATGAGCAGTTCTTC	CASPAPVLREGCNEQFF	.	.	TRBV21-1	TRBJ2-1
TGCAGTGCTAGAGATGGGACGGTACAGCAGTACTTC	CSARDGTVQQYF	many	.	TRBV20-1	TRBJ2-7
TGTGCCATCAGATCCTGGGAAGCTGGGGCCAACGTCCTGACTTTC	CAIRSWEAGANVLTF	many	.	TRBV10-3	TRBJ2-6
TGTGCCAGCAGTTCCATAATTTACGTTACTAGCGGGAGTTACAATGAGCAGTTCTTC	CASSSIIYVTSGSYNEQFF	many	TRBD2	TRBV27	TRBJ2-1
TGCGCCAGCAGCTTGGGGACAGCGGTTATTAGCACAGATACGCAGTATTTT	CASSLGTAVISTDTQYF	many	.	TRBV5-1	TRBJ2-3
TGCAGTGCTAGAGAACACAGGGCCCGGGGTGGGCAGCCCCAGCATTTT	CSAREHRARGGQPQHF	.	.	TRBV20-1	TRBJ1-5
TGTGCCAGCTCACTAACGGCGCAGGCCACCTACGAGCAGTACTTC	CASSLTAQATYEQYF	few	.	TRBV18	TRBJ2-7
TGCGCCAGCAGCCAAGACGCCGGGTACACCGGGGAGCTGTTTTTT	CASSQDAGYTGELFF	many	.	TRBV4-1	TRBJ2-2
TGTGCCAGCAAGCCTAGCGGGATAGTTGGAGATACGCAGTATTTT	CASKPSGIVGDTQYF	many	TRBD2	TRBV12-3/TRBV12-4	TRBJ2-3
TGTGCCAGCAGTGAATCGGCCACAGTTTCTGAAGCTTTCTTT	CASSESATVSEAFF	many	.	TRBV25-1	TRBJ1-1
TGTGCCAGCAGCCAAGACGGGGCAGTCCGGGATACGCAGTATTTT	CASSQDGAVRDTQYF	.	.	TRBV3-1	TRBJ2-3
TGCGCCAGCAGCGGAGGGGGCGCAGACTATGGCTACACCTTC	CASSGGGADYGYTF	many	TRBD1	TRBV5-1	TRBJ1-2
TGCGCCAGCAGCTTGGTACAGGGTTTTGACAATGAGCAGTTCTTC	CASSLVQGFDNEQFF	.	.	TRBV5-1	TRBJ2-1
TGCGCCAGCAGCTTGCCAGGGCCCCTAAAGTCCACAGATACGCAGTATTTT	CASSLPGPLKSTDTQYF	few	.	TRBV5-1	TRBJ2-3
TGTGCCAGCAGCCCAACGGACATGGCAGGGGATACGCAGTATTTT	CASSPTDMAGDTQYF	few	.	TRBV7-9	TRBJ2-3
TGTGCCAGCAGTTATCTCCTAGACAGGCTAGGCACAGATACGCAGTATTTT	CASSYLLDRLGTDTQYF	many	.	TRBV12-3/TRBV12-4	TRBJ2-3
TGTGCCAGCAGCTTACTCCCGGGCACCGGGGAGCTGTTTTTT	CASSLLPGTGELFF	.	.	TRBV7-9	TRBJ2-2
TGCGCCAGCAGCCAAGATAGACGGGCAGGGTGGTACGAGCAGTACTTC	CASSQDRRAGWYEQYF	.	.	TRBV4-1	TRBJ2-7
TGCGCCAGCAGCTTGGGACTAGCGGAAGTGAATGAGCAGTTCTTC	CASSLGLAEVNEQFF	.	TRBD2	TRBV5-1	TRBJ2-1
TGTGCCAGCAGCGCCCTCAATGAGCAGTTCTTC	CASSALNEQFF	many	.	TRBV6-6	TRBJ2-1
TGTGCCAGCAGCCCCCGCTTGGGACGGGACACCGGGGAGCTGTTTTTT	CASSPRLGRDTGELFF	many	.	TRBV5-6	TRBJ2-2
TGCAGTGCTATGGAGGCAAGTGTTCAGCCCCAGCATTTT	CSAMEASVQPQHF	many	.	TRBV20-1	TRBJ1-5
TGTGCCAGCTCACCGACGGGGTGGAAGGAGACCCAGTACTTC	CASSPTGWKETQYF	few	.	TRBV18	TRBJ2-5
TGTGCCTGGAGCCGGGACAGGGGGCGGGAGCAGTTCTTC	CAWSRDRGREQFF	.	TRBD1	TRBV30	TRBJ2-1
TGTGCCAGCAGCTTAGGGGGGACCCAGGCCCACGAGCAGTACTTC	CASSLGGTQAHEQYF	few	.	TRBV11-2	TRBJ2-7
TGCAGCGTTGAATTAGCGGAGGAGGGGCCGGGCAATGAGCAGTTCTTC	CSVELAEEGPGNEQFF	few	.	TRBV29-1	TRBJ2-1
TGCAGTGCTAGAGTGTACTTGCTCACAGATACGCAGTATTTT	CSARVYLLTDTQYF	many	.	TRBV20-1	TRBJ2-3
TGCAGCGTTGCCCCGACAGGGAAAAACATTCAGTACTTC	CSVAPTGKNIQYF	.	TRBD1	TRBV29-1	TRBJ2-4
TGCAGCGTTGAAGCAGGGTTCAATGAGCAGTTCTTC	CSVEAGFNEQFF	.	.	TRBV29-1	TRBJ2-1
TGCGCCAGCAGAGACTTAAGCGGGAGCTCCTACGAGCAGTACTTC	CASRDLSGSSYEQYF	.	TRBD2	TRBV5-1	TRBJ2-7
TGTGCCATCAACCCGGGACAGGGTCGGCCAGATACGCAGTATTTT	CAINPGQGRPDTQYF	few	TRBD1	TRBV10-3	TRBJ2-3
TGCAGTGCTAGTTCGATGGGGGAGGGGTGGGATGAGCAGTTCTTC	CSASSMGEGWDEQFF	many	TRBD2	TRBV20-1	TRBJ2-1
TGCGCCAGCAGTGTGTACGGCTCTGGAAACACCATATATTTT	CASSVYGSGNTIYF	many	.	TRBV5-1	TRBJ1-3
TGCAGTGCTAGTCGGGGGGCAGGCGACGAGCAGTACTTC	CSASRGAGDEQYF	few	.	TRBV20-1	TRBJ2-7
TGTGCCAGCAGCTTAGCCATACTAGCGGGGACACCCTACAATGAGCAGTTCTTC	CASSLAILAGTPYNEQFF	many	TRBD2	TRBV11-1	TRBJ2-1
TGCAGCGCTGTCACCGGGACGACCAATGAGCAGTTCTTC	CSAVTGTTNEQFF	many	.	TRBV29-1	TRBJ2-1
TGTGCCTGGATAAGCGGGACTAGCTCCTACAATGAGCAGTTCTTC	CAWISGTSSYNEQFF	.	TRBD2	TRBV30	TRBJ2-1
TGCGCCAGCAGCTTGAGACCCCCTAGAGGTTGGGACACCGGGGAGCTGTTTTTT	CASSLRPPRGWDTGELFF	many	.	TRBV5-1	TRBJ2-2
TGTGCCAGCAGCCAAGGGGACGGCTACACTGAAGCTTTCTTT	CASSQGDGYTEAFF	.	.	TRBV3-1	TRBJ1-1